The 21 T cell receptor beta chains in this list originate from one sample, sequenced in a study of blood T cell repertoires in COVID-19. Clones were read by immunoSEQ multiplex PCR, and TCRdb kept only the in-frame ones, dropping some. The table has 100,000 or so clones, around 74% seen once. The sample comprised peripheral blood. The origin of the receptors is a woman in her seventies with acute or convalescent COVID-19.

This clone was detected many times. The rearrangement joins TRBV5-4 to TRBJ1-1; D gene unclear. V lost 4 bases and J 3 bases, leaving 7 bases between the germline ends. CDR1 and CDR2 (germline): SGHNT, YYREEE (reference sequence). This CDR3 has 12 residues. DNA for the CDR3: TGTGCCAGCAGCCCCCAATACACTGAAGCTTTCTTT. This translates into CASSPQYTEAFF.

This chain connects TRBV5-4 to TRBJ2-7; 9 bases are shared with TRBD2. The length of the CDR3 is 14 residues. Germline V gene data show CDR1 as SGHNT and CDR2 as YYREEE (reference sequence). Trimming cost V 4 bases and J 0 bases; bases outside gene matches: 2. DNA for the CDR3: TGTGCCAGCAGCCCGGGACTAGCCTCCTACGAGCAGTACTTC. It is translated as CASSPGLASYEQYF.

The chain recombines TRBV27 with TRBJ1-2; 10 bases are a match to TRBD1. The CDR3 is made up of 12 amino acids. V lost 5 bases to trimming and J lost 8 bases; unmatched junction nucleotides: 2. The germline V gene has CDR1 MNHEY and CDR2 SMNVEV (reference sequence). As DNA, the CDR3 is TGTGCCAGCAGTGGACAGGGGGGAGGCTACACCTTC. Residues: CASSGQGGGYTF.

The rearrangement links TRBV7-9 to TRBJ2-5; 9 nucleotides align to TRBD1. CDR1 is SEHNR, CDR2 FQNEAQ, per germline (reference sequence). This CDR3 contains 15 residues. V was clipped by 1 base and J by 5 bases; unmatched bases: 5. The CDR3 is CASSLGDREGETQYF. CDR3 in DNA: TGTGCCAGCAGCTTAGGGGACAGGGAAGGGGAGACCCAGTACTTC.

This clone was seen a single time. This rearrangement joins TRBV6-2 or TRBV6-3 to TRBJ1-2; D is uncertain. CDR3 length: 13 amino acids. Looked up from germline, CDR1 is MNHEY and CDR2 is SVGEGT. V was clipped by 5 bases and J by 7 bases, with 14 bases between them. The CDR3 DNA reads TGTGCCAGCAGTGTGGATGCGGGTGTTGGCTACACCTTC. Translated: CASSVDAGVGYTF.

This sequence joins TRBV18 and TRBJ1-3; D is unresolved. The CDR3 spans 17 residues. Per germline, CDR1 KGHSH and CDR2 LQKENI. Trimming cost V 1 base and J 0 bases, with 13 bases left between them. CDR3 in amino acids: CASSPLAGLSSGNTIYF. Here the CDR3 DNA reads TGTGCCAGCTCACCACTCGCAGGCTTGAGCTCTGGAAACACCATATATTTT.

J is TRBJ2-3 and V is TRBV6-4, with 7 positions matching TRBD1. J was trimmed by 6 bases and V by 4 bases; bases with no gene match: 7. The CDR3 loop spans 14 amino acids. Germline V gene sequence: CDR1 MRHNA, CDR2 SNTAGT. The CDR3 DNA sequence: TGTGCCAGCAGTGGGGAAGGGGGCTCGGATACGCAGTATTTT. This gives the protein CASSGEGGSDTQYF.

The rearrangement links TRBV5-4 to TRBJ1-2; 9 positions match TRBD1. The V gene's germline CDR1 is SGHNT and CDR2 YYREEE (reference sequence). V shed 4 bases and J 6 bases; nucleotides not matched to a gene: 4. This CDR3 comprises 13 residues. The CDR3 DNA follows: TGTGCCAGCAGCCAACAGGGGGCTGATGGCTACACCTTC. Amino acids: CASSQQGADGYTF. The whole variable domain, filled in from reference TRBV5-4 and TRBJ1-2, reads ETGVTQSPTHLIKTRGQQVTLRCSSQSGHNTVSWYQQALGQGPQFIFQYYREEENGRGNFPPRFSGLQFPNYSSELNVNALELDDSALYLCASSQQGADGYTFGSGTRLTVV.

The DNA of the CDR3 is TGTGCCAGCAGCTTAGCGCCCGGGGACGAGCAGTACTTC. Encoded protein: CASSLAPGDEQYF. This chain connects TRBV7-8 to TRBJ2-7, with D tentatively TRBD2 (5 bases). The CDR3 runs 13 residues. Looked up from germline, CDR1 is SGHVS and CDR2 is FQNEAQ. V was pared by 0 bases and J by 5 bases, with 8 bases between.

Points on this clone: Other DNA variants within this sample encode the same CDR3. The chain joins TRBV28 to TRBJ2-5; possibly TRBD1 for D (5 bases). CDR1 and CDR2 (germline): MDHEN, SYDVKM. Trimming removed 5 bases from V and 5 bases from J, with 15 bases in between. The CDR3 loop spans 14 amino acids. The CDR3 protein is CASSPPQGWETQYF. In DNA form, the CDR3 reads TGTGCCAGCAGTCCCCCCCAGGGTTGGGAGACCCAGTACTTC.

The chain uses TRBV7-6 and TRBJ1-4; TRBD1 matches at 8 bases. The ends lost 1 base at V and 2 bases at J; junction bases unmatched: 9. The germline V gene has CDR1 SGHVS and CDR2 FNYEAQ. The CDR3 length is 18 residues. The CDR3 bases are TGTGCCAGCAGCTTAGGTGGCAGGGGGCTTGCCACTAATGAAAAACTGTTTTTT. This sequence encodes CASSLGGRGLATNEKLFF. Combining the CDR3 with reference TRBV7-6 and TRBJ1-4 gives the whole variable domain GAGVSQSPRYKVTKRGQDVALRCDPISGHVSLYWYRQALGQGPEFLTYFNYEAQQDKSGLPNDRFSAERPEGSISTLTIQRTEQRDSAMYRCASSLGGRGLATNEKLFFGSGTQLSVL.

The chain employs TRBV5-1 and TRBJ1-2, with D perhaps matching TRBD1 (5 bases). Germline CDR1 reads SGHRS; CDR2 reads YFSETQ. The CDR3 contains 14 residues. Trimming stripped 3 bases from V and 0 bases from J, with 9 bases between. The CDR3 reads CASSYDSTNYGYTF. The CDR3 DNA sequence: TGCGCCAGCAGCTACGACAGTACTAACTATGGCTACACCTTC.

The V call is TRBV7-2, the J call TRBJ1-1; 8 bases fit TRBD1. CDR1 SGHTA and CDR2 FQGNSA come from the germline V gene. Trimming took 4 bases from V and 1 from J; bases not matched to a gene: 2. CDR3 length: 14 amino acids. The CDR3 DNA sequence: TGTGCCAGCAGCTGGGGGACAGGGAACACTGAAGCTTTCTTT. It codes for CASSWGTGNTEAFF.

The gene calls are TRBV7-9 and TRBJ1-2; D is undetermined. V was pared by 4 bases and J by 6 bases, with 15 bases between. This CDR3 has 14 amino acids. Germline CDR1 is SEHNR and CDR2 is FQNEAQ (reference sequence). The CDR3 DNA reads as TGTGCCAGCAGCTCACCCTTCCTGTCGGATGGCTACACCTTC. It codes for CASSSPFLSDGYTF.

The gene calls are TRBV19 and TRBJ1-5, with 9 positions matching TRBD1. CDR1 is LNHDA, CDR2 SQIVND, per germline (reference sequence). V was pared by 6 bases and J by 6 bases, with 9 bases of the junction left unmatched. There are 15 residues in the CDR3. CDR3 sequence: CASSPGGTGFQPQHF. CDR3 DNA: TGTGCCAGTAGCCCGGGGGGGACAGGGTTTCAGCCCCAGCATTTT. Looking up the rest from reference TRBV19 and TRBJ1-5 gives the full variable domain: DGGITQSPKYLFRKEGQNVTLSCEQNLNHDAMYWYRQDPGQGLRLIYYSQIVNDFQKGDIAEGYSVSREKKESFPLTVTSAQKNPTAFYLCASSPGGTGFQPQHFGDGTRLSIL.

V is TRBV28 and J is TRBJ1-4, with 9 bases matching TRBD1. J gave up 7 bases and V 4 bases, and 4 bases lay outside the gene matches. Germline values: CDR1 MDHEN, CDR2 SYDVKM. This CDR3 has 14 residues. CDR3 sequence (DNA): TGTGCCAGCAGTTCCGGGACAGGGCTTGAAAAACTGTTTTTT. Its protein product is CASSSGTGLEKLFF.

CDR3 amino acids: CASSTGQRNSPLHF. Written as DNA, the CDR3 is TGCGCCAGCAGCACCGGACAGCGGAATTCACCCCTCCACTTT. This sequence joins TRBV4-1 and TRBJ1-6, with D perhaps matching TRBD1 (6 bases). The V end lost 5 bases, the J end lost 7 bases, and 12 bases lay between the germline ends. The CDR3 loop spans 14 amino acids. Germline V CDR1 and CDR2: MGHRA, YSYEKL.

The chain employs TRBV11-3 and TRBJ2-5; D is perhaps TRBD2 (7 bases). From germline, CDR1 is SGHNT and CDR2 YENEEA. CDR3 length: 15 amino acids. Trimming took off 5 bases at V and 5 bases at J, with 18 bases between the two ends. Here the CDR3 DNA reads TGTGCCAGCAGCGGGGGAGGGGGGGCTTCGGAGACCCAGTACTTC. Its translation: CASSGGGGASETQYF.

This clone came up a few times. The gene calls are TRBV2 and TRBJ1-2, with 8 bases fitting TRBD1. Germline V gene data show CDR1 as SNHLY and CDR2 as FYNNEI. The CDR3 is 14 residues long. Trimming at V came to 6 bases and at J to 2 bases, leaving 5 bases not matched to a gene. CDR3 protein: CASSPRTGNYGYTF. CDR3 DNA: TGTGCCAGCAGCCCCAGGACAGGGAACTATGGCTACACCTTC.

In nucleotides, the CDR3 is TGTGCCAGCAGGACAGGTTATAGCAATCAGCCCCAGCATTTT. It yields the protein CASRTGYSNQPQHF. The chain combines TRBV6-5 with TRBJ1-5, with D possibly being TRBD1 (6 bases). The CDR3 is made up of 14 amino acids. Germline CDR1 is MNHEY and CDR2 is SVGAGI. V was cut by 6 bases and J by 0 bases, with 9 bases left in between.

CDR3 DNA: TGTGCCAGCAGTGTACGGGGGTCGGAAAACATTCAGTACTTC. Its protein product is CASSVRGSENIQYF. This chain links TRBV2 with TRBJ2-4; TRBD2 might be the D (6 bases). Germline V lookup: CDR1 SNHLY, CDR2 FYNNEI. V was shortened by 4 bases and J by 5 bases, with 12 bases between the two germline ends. The CDR3 has 14 residues.